Below are 20 T cell receptor beta chains sequenced from a single sample in a study of blood T cell repertoires in COVID-19. Produced via immunoSEQ multiplex PCR; TCRdb's table is partial and in-frame only. Of more than 20,000 clones in the sample, about 77% were seen once. Source material: peripheral blood. These receptors came from a man older than 75 with active or convalescent COVID-19.

The V and J genes are TRBV2 and TRBJ2-7; TRBD1 aligns across 9 bases. From germline, CDR1 is SNHLY and CDR2 FYNNEI. V shed 2 bases, J shed 12 bases, and the junction held 2 bases outside the gene matches. The CDR3 loop spans 11 amino acids. CDR3 residues: CASSENRGPYF. The CDR3 region has the DNA TGTGCCAGCAGTGAAAACAGGGGGCCGTACTTC.

This clone turned up a few times. This chain connects TRBV13 to TRBJ1-2; D is perhaps TRBD1 (5 bases). Trimming took off 0 bases at V and 3 bases at J, with 14 bases between the two ends. The CDR3 has 16 amino acids. Germline V gene sequence: CDR1 PRHDT, CDR2 FYEKMQ (reference sequence). The CDR3: CASSLGSGGDYYGYTF. CDR3 bases: TGTGCCAGCAGCTTAGGCTCCGGGGGGGACTACTATGGCTACACCTTC.

This clone came up a few times. The CDR3 protein is CASSTDRSYEQYF. The CDR3 DNA follows: TGTGCCAGCAGCACTGACAGGTCCTACGAGCAGTACTTC. This chain links TRBV4-2 with TRBJ2-7, with D possibly matching TRBD1 (6 bases). CDR3 length equals 13 residues. Germline CDR1 reads LGHNA; CDR2 reads YNFKEQ. V shed 5 bases and J shed 1 base, with 9 bases lying between them.

This clone appeared a few times. The V call is TRBV10-2, the J call TRBJ1-2; possibly TRBD1 for D (5 bases). V gave up 3 bases and J gave up 4 bases, with 9 bases separating them. The germline V gene encodes CDR1 WSHSY and CDR2 SAAADI. CDR3 length: 13 amino acids. The CDR3 sequence: CASSDGAVYGYTF. CDR3 bases: TGCGCCAGCAGTGATGGGGCGGTCTATGGCTACACCTTC.

The chain links TRBV6-1 to TRBJ1-2; weak D call: TRBD1 (5 bases). This CDR3 spans 16 amino acids. The germline V gene has CDR1 MNHNS and CDR2 SASEGT. V was pared by 4 bases and J by 2 bases, with 17 bases between. As DNA, the CDR3 is TGTGCCAGCAGTGGGGGGGTGACAGACTTAAACTATGGCTACACCTTC. Translated, it gives CASSGGVTDLNYGYTF.

The CDR3 region is CASSLLGRQETQYF. CDR3 bases: TGTGCCAGCAGTTTACTTGGCCGTCAAGAGACCCAGTACTTC. V is TRBV27 and J is TRBJ2-5; D unclear. The length of the CDR3 is 14 residues. V dropped 2 bases and J dropped 2 bases, with 9 bases sitting between them. Germline V gene sequence: CDR1 MNHEY, CDR2 SMNVEV (reference sequence).

The V and J genes are TRBV2 and TRBJ2-5; perhaps TRBD1 as D (6 bases). Germline assignment: CDR1 SNHLY and CDR2 FYNNEI. The CDR3 covers 14 residues. The V gene lost 6 bases and the J gene lost 3 bases, with 14 bases spanning the gap. The CDR3 loop reads CASSRRTVEETQYF. In DNA, the CDR3 is TGTGCCAGCAGCCGAAGGACAGTCGAAGAGACCCAGTACTTC.

The V call is TRBV6-5, the J call TRBJ1-1; no clear D gene. This CDR3 spans 12 amino acids. Trimming took 8 bases from V and 2 from J, leaving 9 bases between them. Germline V lookup: CDR1 MNHEY, CDR2 SVGAGI. The CDR3 sequence is CASHTVNTEAFF. In DNA form, the CDR3 reads TGTGCCAGCCATACGGTAAACACTGAAGCTTTCTTT.

This chain connects TRBV11-2 to TRBJ2-2; 7 nucleotides align to TRBD2. Germline V gene sequence: CDR1 SGHAT, CDR2 FQNNGV. CDR3 length: 16 amino acids. V dropped 4 bases and J dropped 2; count of bases not matched to a gene: 7. The CDR3 nucleotides read TGTGCCAGCAGCTGGCGGACTAGACCAAACACCGGGGAGCTGTTTTTT. Translated: CASSWRTRPNTGELFF.

This chain joins TRBV12-3 or TRBV12-4 and TRBJ1-5; TRBD1 matches 7 bases. The CDR3 totals 13 residues. Trimming cost V 6 bases and J 2 bases; bases outside gene matches: 1. The CDR3 DNA follows: TGTGCCAGCAGAGGGACAGGCAATCAGCCCCAGCATTTT. Its translation is CASRGTGNQPQHF.

The chain recombines TRBV6-5 with TRBJ1-1, with D maybe TRBD1 (5 bases). The length of the CDR3 is 13 residues. Germline V gene lookup returns CDR1 MNHEY and CDR2 SVGAGI. Trimming shortened V by 2 bases and J by 6 bases, and 10 bases separated the two germline ends. The CDR3, as DNA: TGTGCCAGCAGTTACGGGGGGATCGCTGAAGCTTTCTTT. Its translation: CASSYGGIAEAFF.

The chain joins TRBV7-2 to TRBJ2-7; possible D gene TRBD2, 7 bases. The CDR3 runs to 15 residues. V shed 3 bases and J shed 5 bases, with 17 bases lying between them. Germline V gives CDR1 SGHTA, CDR2 FQGNSA. The CDR3 loop is CASSFLGGGNDEQYF. The CDR3, as DNA: TGTGCCAGCAGCTTTCTAGGGGGGGGGAACGACGAGCAGTACTTC.

The chain links TRBV28 to TRBJ2-1, with 8 positions matching TRBD1. Germline CDR1 reads MDHEN; CDR2 reads SYDVKM. CDR3 size: 14 residues. The trim removed 5 bases at V and 7 bases at J, leaving 7 bases unmatched. The DNA for the CDR3 is TGTGCCAGCAGTCCAGGACAGGGATGGAATGAGCAGTTCTTC. This gives the protein CASSPGQGWNEQFF.

The CDR3 nucleotides read TGCGCCAGCAGCCAAGCCGAGACACCATCTGGAAACACCATATATTTT. It specifies CASSQAETPSGNTIYF. This rearrangement joins TRBV4-1 to TRBJ1-3; D is ambiguous. This CDR3 is built from 16 residues. Trimming removed 1 base at V and 1 base at J, with 11 bases between. CDR1 is MGHRA and CDR2 is YSYEKL in the germline V gene.

This clone occurred once. An end of the junction differs from the germline gene, which may be a read error. The V and J genes are TRBV2 and TRBJ1-4; TRBD1 aligns across 9 bases. This CDR3 contains 14 residues. Germline V gene data show CDR1 as SNHLY and CDR2 as FYNNEI. CDR3 residues: CASSPGQGVLILSF. CDR3 bases: TGTGCCAGCAGTCCGGGACAGGGCGTCCTCATCCTAAGTTTT.

The J gene is TRBJ1-1, the V gene TRBV6-5; D might be TRBD1 (5 bases). This CDR3 region has 14 residues. Germline loops: CDR1 MNHEY, CDR2 SVGAGI. Trimming stripped 6 bases from V and 2 bases from J, with 13 bases between. The CDR3 spells CASRQGEVNTEAFF. CDR3 nucleotides: TGTGCCAGCAGGCAGGGCGAGGTAAACACTGAAGCTTTCTTT.

The chain uses TRBV6-6 and TRBJ2-7; TRBD1 might be the D (6 bases). This CDR3 is built from 15 residues. Between the trimmed V and J ends, which lost 5 bases and 5 bases, there was a span of 19 bases. The germline CDR1 and CDR2 sequences are MNHNY and SVGAGI (reference sequence). CDR3 DNA sequence: TGTGCCAGCAGTCAACAGGGAGATGCAGGGAACGAGCAGTACTTC. Protein sequence: CASSQQGDAGNEQYF.

The V gene is TRBV5-6, the J gene TRBJ2-7; a weak D match, TRBD1 (6 bases). The CDR3 is 15 amino acids. CDR1 and CDR2 (germline): SGHDT, YYEEEE. Trimming removed 0 bases from V and 6 bases from J, with 16 bases in between. Here the CDR3 DNA reads TGTGCCAGCAGCTTGGCCGGACAGCTCGGGCTCGAGCAGTACTTC. It is translated as CASSLAGQLGLEQYF.

The chain combines TRBV10-1 with TRBJ2-7, with 7 nucleotides matching TRBD1. V trimming: 6 bases; J trimming: 0 bases; junction bases outside the gene matches: 8. The CDR3 contains 15 residues. Per the germline V gene, CDR1 is WNHNN and CDR2 is SYGVQD (reference sequence). Written as DNA, the CDR3 is TGCGCCAGCAGACAAGGCAGGGGGAACTCCTACGAGCAGTACTTC. Protein product: CASRQGRGNSYEQYF.

The chain links TRBV5-8 to TRBJ1-2; D possibly corresponds to TRBD1 (5 bases). With 4 bases removed from V and 8 bases from J, the gap between germline ends came to 12 bases. The CDR3 is made up of 12 amino acids. Germline V gene data show CDR1 as SGHTS and CDR2 as YDEGEE. The CDR3 DNA follows: TGTGCCAGCAGCCAATCCTCAGGGGGCTACACCTTC. This encodes CASSQSSGGYTF.